These 21 T cell receptor beta chains share one sample of origin, sequenced in a study of blood T cell repertoires in COVID-19 (dated by TCRdb to the early 2020s). The library was made by the immunoSEQ multiplex PCR assay. Sourced from immuneACCESS, this table was stored by TCRdb with only in-frame sequences that have V and J called. A share of the clones is absent; for the studies checked, an unresolved V gene accounts for under half, and the remainder has no known explanation. The sample has under 300,000 clones on record, approximately 79% of them singletons. The ten most abundant clones make up 3% to 4% of the sample. The sequenced sample was peripheral blood. These TCRs come from a woman in her 40s with active or convalescent COVID-19.

The chain employs TRBV19 and TRBJ2-5; D remains ambiguous. Looked up from germline, CDR1 is LNHDA and CDR2 is SQIVND (reference sequence). This CDR3 contains 13 residues. Trimming shortened V by 4 bases and J by 3 bases, and 9 bases separated the two germline ends. CDR3 coding DNA: TGTGCCAGTAGTAGCGTTTTGAAAGAGACCCAGTACTTC. It is translated as CASSSVLKETQYF.

The V call is TRBV11-2, the J call TRBJ1-1; D is undetermined. This CDR3 comprises 15 residues. Germline lookup yields CDR1 SGHAT and CDR2 FQNNGV. V gave up 1 base and J gave up 1 base, with 10 bases separating them. The CDR3 DNA reads as TGTGCCAGCAGCTTAGCGTTAGAACGGAACACTGAAGCTTTCTTT. Protein: CASSLALERNTEAFF.

J is TRBJ1-1 and V is TRBV3-1 (or the pseudogene TRBV3-2), with TRBD1 matching over 8 bases. J was trimmed by 3 bases and V by 4 bases; bases with no gene match: 4. Germline CDR1 reads LGHDT; CDR2 reads YNNKEL (reference sequence). CDR3 length equals 14 residues. CDR3 residues: CASSRGQGYTEAFF. CDR3 in DNA: TGTGCCAGCAGCCGAGGACAGGGTTACACTGAAGCTTTCTTT.

The chain joins TRBV5-5 to TRBJ1-5, with D hard to call. V was pared by 5 bases and J by 0 bases, with 6 bases between. The CDR3 runs 13 residues. Germline values: CDR1 SGHKS, CDR2 YYEKEE (reference sequence). The CDR3 loop reads CASSAYSNQPQHF. Here the CDR3 DNA reads TGTGCCAGCAGTGCGTATAGCAATCAGCCCCAGCATTTT.

This chain joins TRBV5-6 and TRBJ1-6; 11 positions match TRBD1. V dropped 4 bases and J dropped 5; count of bases not matched to a gene: 5. The CDR3 extends over 16 amino acids. CDR1 is SGHDT and CDR2 is YYEEEE in the germline V gene. CDR3 sequence (DNA): TGTGCCAGCAGCGGGGACAGGGGGTTAAATAATTCACCCCTCCACTTT. Its translation is CASSGDRGLNNSPLHF.

The chain employs TRBV3-1 (or the pseudogene TRBV3-2) and TRBJ2-1; 11 bases line up with TRBD2. The germline gives CDR1 LGHDT, CDR2 YNNKEL (reference sequence). The CDR3 sequence is 15 residues long. With V trimmed by 5 bases and J by 7 bases, 7 bases remained unmatched. Written as DNA, the CDR3 is TGTGCCAGCAGCTTGATAGCGGGGGGGCATAATGAGCAGTTCTTC. Its translation: CASSLIAGGHNEQFF.

The CDR3 reads CASSFGQGEKLFF. For the CDR3, the DNA is TGTGCCAGCAGTTTCGGACAGGGGGAAAAACTGTTTTTT. The chain couples TRBV6-5 to TRBJ1-4, with 9 bases that match TRBD1. From germline, CDR1 is MNHEY and CDR2 SVGAGI. There are 13 residues in the CDR3. Trimming cost V 4 bases and J 8 bases; bases outside gene matches: 2.

This clone was seen a handful of times. This chain connects TRBV3-1 (or the pseudogene TRBV3-2) to TRBJ1-6; 8 nucleotides line up with TRBD1. Germline values: CDR1 LGHDT, CDR2 YNNKEL (reference sequence). This CDR3 region has 13 residues. J gave up 7 bases and V 8 bases, and 4 bases lay outside the gene matches. CDR3 residues: CASQDRVNSPLHF. DNA of the CDR3: TGTGCCAGCCAGGACAGGGTGAATTCACCCCTCCACTTT.

The gene calls are TRBV7-3 and TRBJ2-3, with 7 positions matching TRBD2. Germline V gives CDR1 SGHTA, CDR2 FQGTGA. There are 15 residues in the CDR3. The trim removed 3 bases at V and 1 base at J, leaving 4 bases unmatched. The CDR3 is CASSLGGTGTDTQYF. For the CDR3, the DNA is TGTGCCAGCAGCTTGGGGGGGACCGGCACAGATACGCAGTATTTT.

The chain combines TRBV7-9 with TRBJ2-3; 15 positions agree with TRBD2. CDR1 and CDR2 (germline): SEHNR, FQNEAQ (reference sequence). This CDR3 contains 18 residues. V lost 5 bases to trimming and J lost 4 bases; unmatched junction nucleotides: 10. CDR3 coding DNA: TGTGCCAGCAGCCCCGGGACTAGCGGGGGGATTTTACCAGATACGCAGTATTTT. Its translation: CASSPGTSGGILPDTQYF.

CDR3 loop: CAISESHPQGGKNIQYF. CDR3 DNA sequence: TGTGCCATCAGTGAGTCCCACCCTCAGGGAGGCAAAAACATTCAGTACTTC. J is TRBJ2-4 and V is TRBV10-3, with TRBD2 as a possible D gene (6 bases). The germline V and J ends were trimmed by 0 bases and 3 bases, with 15 bases remaining between them. Germline V lookup: CDR1 ENHRY, CDR2 SYGVKD. The CDR3 sequence is 17 residues long.

The gene calls are TRBV5-4 and TRBJ1-1; D is undetermined. Trimming took off 0 bases at V and 3 bases at J, with 18 bases between the two ends. CDR3 size: 17 residues. Germline assignment: CDR1 SGHNT and CDR2 YYREEE (reference sequence). The CDR3: CASSLAESWRGDTEAFF. DNA of the CDR3: TGTGCCAGCAGCTTGGCCGAGTCGTGGCGCGGAGACACTGAAGCTTTCTTT.

The chain uses TRBV12-3 or TRBV12-4 and TRBJ2-1; D perhaps matches TRBD2 (5 bases). Trimming stripped 6 bases from V and 12 bases from J, with 15 bases between. The CDR3 is made up of 12 amino acids. CDR3 in amino acids: CASSVAGVGQFF. The CDR3 DNA is TGTGCCAGCAGCGTAGCCGGGGTAGGGCAGTTCTTC.

Comment on this clone: A read error may produce the germline difference seen at one junction end. The sample holds other DNA sequences that translate to the same CDR3. V is TRBV5-6 and J is TRBJ2-7; D perhaps matches TRBD2 (5 bases). This CDR3 is built from 17 residues. CDR1 and CDR2 (germline): SGHDT, YYEEEE. The CDR3: CASSLAGGHQSNYEQYF. As DNA, the CDR3 is TGTGCTAGCAGCTTGGCCGGAGGTCACCAGAGCAACTACGAGCAGTACTTC.

V is TRBV5-5 and J is TRBJ2-1; 7 bases are shared with TRBD2. The V segment lost 7 bases and the J segment 5 bases; nucleotides outside the gene matches: 6. Germline V gene data show CDR1 as SGHKS and CDR2 as YYEKEE (reference sequence). This CDR3 has 13 residues. The CDR3 DNA reads as TGTGCCAGCTCGGGGGGAGCCGACAATGAGCAGTTCTTC. Translation: CASSGGADNEQFF.

The rearrangement uses TRBV12-3 or TRBV12-4 and TRBJ2-2; D remains unclear. The CDR3 extends over 12 amino acids. V gave up 6 bases and J gave up 6 bases, with 8 bases separating them. The CDR3 DNA reads as TGTGCCAGCAGCCCCTTCTCCGGGGAGCTGTTTTTT. Encoded protein: CASSPFSGELFF.

The CDR3 DNA reads as TGTGCCAGCAGACTACAGGGCTCTGGGGCCAACGTCCTGACTTTC. As protein: CASRLQGSGANVLTF. This chain joins TRBV6-5 and TRBJ2-6, with D maybe TRBD1 (6 bases). CDR1 and CDR2 (germline): MNHEY, SVGAGI. This CDR3 has 15 amino acids. V was cut by 6 bases and J by 0 bases, with 9 bases left in between.

This clone has just a few counts. The CDR3 loop is CASSFVLMGQNNSPLHF. The CDR3 nucleotides are TGCGCCAGCAGCTTTGTGCTGATGGGACAGAATAATTCACCCCTCCACTTT. The chain recombines TRBV5-1 with TRBJ1-6, with 7 bases lining up with TRBD1. J was trimmed by 5 bases and V by 2 bases; bases with no gene match: 10. In germline, CDR1 is SGHRS, CDR2 YFSETQ. The CDR3 runs 17 residues.

This clone was observed a few times. The chain joins TRBV5-5 to TRBJ1-1; 9 positions agree with TRBD1. The CDR3 runs 15 residues. Per the germline V gene, CDR1 is SGHKS and CDR2 is YYEKEE (reference sequence). The trim removed 7 bases at V and 9 bases at J, leaving 16 bases unmatched. DNA for the CDR3: TGTGCCAGCCGACCAAGAGGGGACAGGGAACCCAAAGCTTTCTTT. Protein product: CASRPRGDREPKAFF.

The chain couples TRBV5-6 to TRBJ2-5, with a weak D call TRBD2 (5 bases). Trimming took 4 bases from V and 7 from J, leaving 17 bases between them. The CDR3 covers 14 residues. Germline V gene data show CDR1 as SGHDT and CDR2 as YYEEEE. CDR3 sequence: CASSPPSTAGTQYF. In nucleotides, the CDR3 is TGTGCCAGCAGCCCCCCTAGCACTGCGGGGACCCAGTACTTC.

The genes are TRBV7-8 and TRBJ1-1; the D is unclear. V shed 1 base and J shed 0 bases, with 9 bases lying between them. CDR3 length equals 15 residues. In germline, CDR1 is SGHVS, CDR2 FQNEAQ. The CDR3 is CASSLDFRVNTEAFF. For the CDR3, the DNA is TGTGCCAGCAGCTTAGATTTTCGGGTGAACACTGAAGCTTTCTTT.